The text below deals with one T cell receptor beta chain. Its specificity is not known. Alongside CTLA-4 blockade with ipilimumab, patients with chemo-refractory metastatic non-small-cell lung cancer received focal radiation. Libraries were prepared by immunoSEQ multiplex PCR; TCRdb keeps only in-frame clonotypes and omits some of them. Among about 76,000 clones, around 81% were seen once, and the ten largest hold under 25%. CDR3 length: 14 residues. V was pared by 8 bases and J by 1 base, with 7 bases of the junction left unmatched. Germline CDR1 is MDHEN and CDR2 is SYDVKM. These data are taken from a study of radiotherapy plus CTLA-4 blockade in lung cancer. Study-level information: Disease control reached 31%, with objective responses in less than 20%. Study-level points and caveats: Early blood T cell clone changes and increased post-radiation serum interferon-beta were reportedly the strongest response predictors. Radiotherapy plus ipilimumab was followed by expansion in blood of tumor-derived TCR clones.

This clonotype originated in a human donor with non-small cell lung cancer whose response to radiotherapy plus ipilimumab could not be evaluated. Some clones in this sample may be carry-over from other donors' samples. This sample comprised peripheral blood, obtained from a patient treated with radiotherapy plus ipilimumab. V is TRBV28 and J is TRBJ1-1, with 7 bases identical to TRBD1. CDR3 nucleotide sequence: TGTGCCAGCGACAGGGCTGACAGGAACACTGAAGCTTTCTTT. This codes for CASDRADRNTEAFF.